The T cell receptor beta chain under discussion was sequenced for a study of PD-1 blockade in classical Hodgkin lymphoma. Overall study: Nivolumab was administered to patients intravenously at 3 mg/kg every 2 weeks. The study, taken as a whole, reports: Newly diagnosed patients were reported to start with lower TCR diversity than healthy donors. Complete responders showed a baseline diversity that resembled the diversity of newly diagnosed patients.

A word on this clone: The target antigen is unknown.

Generated by immunoSEQ multiplex PCR, the TCRdb table keeps only in-frame clones and is missing some. The sample shows 70,000 to 85,000 clones, about 93% of them seen only once. Looked up from germline, CDR1 is GTSNPN and CDR2 is SVGIG (reference sequence). Trimming removed 2 bases at V and 2 bases at J, with 17 bases between. The CDR3 is 16 amino acids. Every patient relapsed after autologous stem cell transplantation, and brentuximab vedotin exposure varied. This TCR came from a human donor with classical Hodgkin lymphoma. This chain joins TRBV30 and TRBJ2-3, with D possibly matching TRBD1 (6 bases). The input for sequencing was peripheral blood mononuclear cells (PBMCs), taken at baseline. The CDR3: CAWSSPQGLFTDTQYF. In DNA form, the CDR3 reads TGTGCCTGGAGTTCCCCCCAGGGGCTATTCACAGATACGCAGTATTTT.